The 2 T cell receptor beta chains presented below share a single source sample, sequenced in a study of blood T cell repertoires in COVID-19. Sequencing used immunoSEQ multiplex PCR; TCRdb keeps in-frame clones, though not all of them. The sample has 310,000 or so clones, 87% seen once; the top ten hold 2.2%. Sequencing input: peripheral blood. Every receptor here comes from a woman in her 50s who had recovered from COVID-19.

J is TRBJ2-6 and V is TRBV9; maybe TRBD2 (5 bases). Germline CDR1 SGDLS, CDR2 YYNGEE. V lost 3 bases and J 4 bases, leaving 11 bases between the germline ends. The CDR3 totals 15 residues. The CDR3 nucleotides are TGTGCCAGCAGCGGCCGGAGGTTAGGGGCCAACGTCCTGACTTTC. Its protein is CASSGRRLGANVLTF.

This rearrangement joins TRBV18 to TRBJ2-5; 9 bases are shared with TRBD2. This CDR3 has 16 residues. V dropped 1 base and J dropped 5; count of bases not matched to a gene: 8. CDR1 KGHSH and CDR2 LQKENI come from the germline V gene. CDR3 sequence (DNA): TGTGCCAGCTCACCACTCTCGAGCGGGGGGTTGGAGACCCAGTACTTC. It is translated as CASSPLSSGGLETQYF.